This T cell receptor (beta chain) was profiled in a study of shared clonotypes between healthy human individuals. This clone was found once. It may be a read error: a sequence one base away is much more abundant. This CDR3 has 16 residues. The V gene's germline CDR1 is MGHRA and CDR2 YSYEKL. V shed 3 bases and J shed 10 bases, with 21 bases lying between them. Assay used: immunoSEQ multiplex PCR; TCRdb lists only in-frame clones, some missing. The sample records 400,000 to 500,000 clones, around 80% being singletons. This clonotype was obtained from a woman aged 40 to 50 in good health. Some clones in this sample may be carry-over from other donors' samples. The chain is built from TRBV4-1 and TRBJ1-4, with D possibly TRBD1 on 6 matching bases. Sequencing was performed on PBMCs. CDR3 loop: CASSQSRDIRGGKLFF. DNA for the CDR3: TGCGCCAGCAGCCAGTCCCGGGACATTCGGGGGGGAAAACTGTTTTTT.